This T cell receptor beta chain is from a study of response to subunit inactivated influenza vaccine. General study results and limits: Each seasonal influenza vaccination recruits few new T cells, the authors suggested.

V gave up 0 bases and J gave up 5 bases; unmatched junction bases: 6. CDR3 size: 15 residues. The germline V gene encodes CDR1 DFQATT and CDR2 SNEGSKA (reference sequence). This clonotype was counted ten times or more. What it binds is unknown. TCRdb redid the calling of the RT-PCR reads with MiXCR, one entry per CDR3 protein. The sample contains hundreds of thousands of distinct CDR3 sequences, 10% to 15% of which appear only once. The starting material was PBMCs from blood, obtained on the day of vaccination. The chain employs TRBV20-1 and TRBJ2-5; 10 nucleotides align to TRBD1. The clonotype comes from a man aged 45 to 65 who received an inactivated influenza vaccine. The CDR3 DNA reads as TGCAGTGCTAGAGATGGGGACAGGGGTCGCGAGACCCAGTACTTC. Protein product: CSARDGDRGRETQYF.